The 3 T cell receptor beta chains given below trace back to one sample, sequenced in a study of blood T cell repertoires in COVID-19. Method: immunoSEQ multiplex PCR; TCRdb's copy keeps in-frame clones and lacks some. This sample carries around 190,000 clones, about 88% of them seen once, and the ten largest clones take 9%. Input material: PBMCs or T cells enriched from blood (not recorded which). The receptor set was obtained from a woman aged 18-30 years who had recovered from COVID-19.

The CDR3 nucleotides are TGCGCCAGCAGCTACACCGGGGGACAGGTAAATGAAAAACTGTTTTTT. It translates to CASSYTGGQVNEKLFF. This sequence joins TRBV5-1 and TRBJ1-4; the match to TRBD1 covers 8 bases. CDR1 SGHRS and CDR2 YFSETQ come from the germline V gene. The CDR3 loop spans 16 amino acids. Germline trimming cut 3 bases from V and 5 bases from J; bases unmatched to any gene: 9.

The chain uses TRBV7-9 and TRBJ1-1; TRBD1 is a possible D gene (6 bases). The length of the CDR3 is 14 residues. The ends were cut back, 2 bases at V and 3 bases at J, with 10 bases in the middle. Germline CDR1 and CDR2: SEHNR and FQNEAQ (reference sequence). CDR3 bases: TGTGCCAGCAGCTTATTGGGGGCATACACTGAAGCTTTCTTT. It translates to CASSLLGAYTEAFF.

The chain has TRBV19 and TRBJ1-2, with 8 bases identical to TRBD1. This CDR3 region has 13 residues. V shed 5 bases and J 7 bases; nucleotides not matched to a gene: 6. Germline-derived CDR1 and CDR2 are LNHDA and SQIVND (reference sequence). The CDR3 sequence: CASSPGTGAGYTF. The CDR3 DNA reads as TGTGCCAGTAGTCCTGGGACAGGCGCTGGCTACACCTTC.